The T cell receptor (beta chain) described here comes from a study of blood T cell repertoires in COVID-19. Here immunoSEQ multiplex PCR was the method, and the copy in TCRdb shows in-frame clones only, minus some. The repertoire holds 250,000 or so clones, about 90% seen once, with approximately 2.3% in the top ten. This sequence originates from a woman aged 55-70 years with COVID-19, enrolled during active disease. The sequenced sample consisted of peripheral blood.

The CDR3 region has the DNA TGTGCCAGCAGCTTGGGGGGACAGGGGACCGGGGAGCTGTTTTTT. Encoded protein: CASSLGGQGTGELFF. This chain links TRBV5-5 with TRBJ2-2; 10 bases match TRBD1. CDR1 is SGHKS, CDR2 YYEKEE, per germline (reference sequence). CDR3 size: 15 residues. V lost 0 bases, J lost 5 bases, and 1 base stayed unmatched. The full variable domain, completed using reference TRBV5-5 and TRBJ2-2, is DAGVTQSPTHLIKTRGQQVTLRCSPISGHKSVSWYQQVLGQGPQFIFQYYEKEERGRGNFPDRFSARQFPNYSSELNVNALLLGDSALYLCASSLGGQGTGELFFGEGSRLTVL.